What follows are 30 T cell receptor beta chains derived from one specimen sequenced in a study of shared clonotypes between healthy human individuals. TCRdb's table, derived via immunoSEQ multiplex PCR, lists solely in-frame clones and lacks some. The sample lists 550,000 to 600,000 clones, roughly 79% occurring once. The sequenced sample consisted of PBMCs. These TCRs come from a woman in her thirties or forties in good health. Some clones in this sample may be carry-over from other donors' samples.

The rearrangement links TRBV5-4 to TRBJ2-7; 9 bases are shared with TRBD1. The CDR3 covers 15 residues. With V trimmed by 0 bases and J by 3 bases, 4 bases remained unmatched. Germline CDR1 and CDR2: SGHNT and YYREEE (reference sequence). The CDR3 DNA reads TGTGCCAGCAGCTTGGGGACAGGGGAATACTACGAGCAGTACTTC. It encodes CASSLGTGEYYEQYF.

The genes are TRBV9 and TRBJ2-1, with a tentative D call TRBD1 (5 bases). Looked up from germline, CDR1 is SGDLS and CDR2 is YYNGEE. The CDR3 is made up of 15 amino acids. V lost 7 bases and J lost 7, with 21 bases in between. The CDR3 sequence: CASQRWGSGANEQFF. DNA of the CDR3: TGTGCCAGCCAGCGTTGGGGAAGTGGGGCAAATGAGCAGTTCTTC.

This chain links TRBV5-1 with TRBJ2-2; no clear D. Germline CDR1 is SGHRS and CDR2 is YFSETQ. Trimming removed 1 base at V and 1 base at J, with 8 bases between. The CDR3 runs 15 residues. In nucleotides, the CDR3 is TGCGCCAGCAGCTTGTCGGTTGTGAACACCGGGGAGCTGTTTTTT. It specifies CASSLSVVNTGELFF.

The CDR3 spells CASSYSRLSGNTIYF. The CDR3 DNA sequence: TGTGCCAGCAGTTACTCGAGATTAAGTGGAAACACCATATATTTT. V and J are TRBV6-5 and TRBJ1-3; D call uncertain. CDR1 is MNHEY, CDR2 SVGAGI, per germline. The V end lost 0 bases, the J end lost 3 bases, and 9 bases lay between the germline ends. This CDR3 contains 15 residues.

Details on this clone: A single base separates this from a much larger clone, so it may be a read error. This rearrangement joins TRBV29-1 to TRBJ2-5; D perhaps matches TRBD2 (6 bases). CDR1 is SQVTM and CDR2 is ANQGSEA in the germline V gene. V was pared by 7 bases and J by 2 bases, with 14 bases between. The CDR3 has 13 amino acids. The CDR3 nucleotides read TGCAGCGCTGGGTGGGGGGTTCAAGAGACCCAGTACTTC. It codes for CSAGWGVQETQYF.

The rearrangement joins TRBV5-1 to TRBJ1-4, with TRBD1 matching 8 bases. The CDR3 is made up of 16 amino acids. CDR1 and CDR2 from the germline V gene are SGHRS and YFSETQ. After removal of 1 base from V and 1 base from J, the junction contained 3 bases not matched to a gene. CDR3 bases: TGCGCCAGCAGCTTGACCACAGGGGGAACTAATGAAAAACTGTTTTTT. This codes for CASSLTTGGTNEKLFF.

The chain is built from TRBV10-1 and TRBJ1-2; D gene unclear. The V gene lost 0 bases and the J gene lost 4 bases, with 9 bases spanning the gap. The CDR3 runs to 14 residues. In germline, CDR1 is WNHNN, CDR2 SYGVQD (reference sequence). The CDR3 loop is CASSESHSPYGYTF. The CDR3 DNA follows: TGCGCCAGCAGTGAGTCCCACAGCCCCTATGGCTACACCTTC.

This chain joins TRBV28 and TRBJ1-2; possibly TRBD1 for D (5 bases). The CDR3 runs 14 residues. Between the trimmed V and J ends, which lost 4 bases and 3 bases, there was a span of 12 bases. The germline V gene encodes CDR1 MDHEN and CDR2 SYDVKM. The CDR3 bases are TGTGCCAGCAGTTCACCGGGGCTTCACTATGGCTACACCTTC. It yields the protein CASSSPGLHYGYTF.

The chain joins TRBV28 to TRBJ2-2, with 7 bases matching TRBD2. This CDR3 is 16 amino acids long. V shed 5 bases, J shed 3 bases, and the junction held 9 bases outside the gene matches. Germline V lookup: CDR1 MDHEN, CDR2 SYDVKM. CDR3 region: CASSPNWREYTGELFF. CDR3 in DNA: TGTGCCAGCAGTCCCAACTGGCGGGAGTACACCGGGGAGCTGTTTTTT.

The chain is built from TRBV9 and TRBJ2-7; TRBD2 is a possible D gene (6 bases). The germline V gene encodes CDR1 SGDLS and CDR2 YYNGEE. V dropped 0 bases and J dropped 7 bases, with 14 bases sitting between them. The CDR3 spans 14 residues. The CDR3 here is CASSVDPGVGEQYF. The CDR3 DNA follows: TGTGCCAGCAGCGTAGATCCGGGAGTGGGGGAGCAGTACTTC.

This clone was seen more than once but under ten times. One junction end disagrees with the germline gene, perhaps due to a read error. This rearrangement joins TRBV30 to TRBJ1-3; D gene unclear. The CDR3 is 13 residues long. Germline CDR1 reads GTSNPN; CDR2 reads SVGIG (reference sequence). CDR3 DNA: TGTGCCTGCCGCCGCGGTTCTGGAAACACCGTATATTTT. Encoded protein: CACRRGSGNTVYF.

The chain carries TRBV11-2 and TRBJ2-5; the D is unclear. The CDR3 totals 13 residues. Germline values: CDR1 SGHAT, CDR2 FQNNGV. V shed 3 bases and J shed 5 bases, with 10 bases lying between them. The chain's CDR3 is CASSFGRRETQYF. DNA for the CDR3: TGTGCCAGCAGCTTTGGAAGACGGGAGACCCAGTACTTC.

The chain combines TRBV7-9 with TRBJ2-5; 13 nucleotides agree with TRBD2. The J call may be mistaken, given a closer DNA end match to TRBJ2-7. Germline CDR1 and CDR2: SEHNR and FQNEAQ (reference sequence). This CDR3 region has 15 residues. CDR3 DNA sequence: TGTGCCAGCAGCTCGGGACTAGCGGGATACTACGAGCAGTACTTC. Protein: CASSSGLAGYYEQYF.

Written as DNA, the CDR3 is TGCGCCAGCAGCTTGGCCGGGGAAGGTCGGTCACCCCTCCACTTT. Amino acids: CASSLAGEGRSPLHF. The chain joins TRBV5-1 to TRBJ1-6; D unresolved. The V end lost 0 bases, the J end lost 10 bases, and 14 bases lay between the germline ends. This CDR3 comprises 15 residues. Germline-derived CDR1 and CDR2 are SGHRS and YFSETQ.

The rearrangement links TRBV6-1 to TRBJ2-7; D may correspond to TRBD1 or TRBD2 (5 bases each). Trimming removed 1 base from V and 6 bases from J, with 13 bases in between. The V gene's germline CDR1 is MNHNS and CDR2 SASEGT. This CDR3 is built from 14 residues. The CDR3 nucleotides read TGTGCCAGCAGTGAAGGGGACGGACGCCTCGAGCAGTACTTC. Protein product: CASSEGDGRLEQYF.

Concerning this clone: One end of the junction does not line up with germline, which may come from a read error. This sequence joins TRBV7-9 and TRBJ2-5, with 12 bases matching TRBD2. Germline lookup yields CDR1 SEHNR and CDR2 FQNEAQ (reference sequence). The CDR3 spans 15 residues. The CDR3 nucleotides read TGTGCCAGCAGCCTAGCGGGAGGGGGGCAAGAGACCCAGTACTTC. This sequence encodes CASSLAGGGQETQYF.

This clone was seen repeatedly, ten times or more. The V and J genes are TRBV7-6 and TRBJ1-1; D not resolved. CDR1 SGHVS and CDR2 FNYEAQ come from the germline V gene. CDR3 length: 14 amino acids. Trimming stripped 5 bases from V and 0 bases from J, with 10 bases between. Here the CDR3 reads CASSPLGMNTEAFF. For the CDR3, the DNA is TGTGCCAGCAGCCCCCTGGGCATGAACACTGAAGCTTTCTTT.

The chain has TRBV5-4 and TRBJ1-4; 8 bases line up with TRBD1. Germline values: CDR1 SGHNT, CDR2 YYREEE (reference sequence). V lost 0 bases to trimming and J lost 4 bases; unmatched junction nucleotides: 5. This CDR3 comprises 16 residues. In DNA form, the CDR3 reads TGTGCCAGCAGCTTGGACGGGACAGGCAATAATGAAAAACTGTTTTTT. The encoded protein is CASSLDGTGNNEKLFF.

This chain uses TRBV7-2 with TRBJ1-2; tentative D call: TRBD1 (6 bases). Trimming left V 3 bases short and J 5 bases short, with 19 bases between. This CDR3 contains 16 residues. Germline lookup yields CDR1 SGHTA and CDR2 FQGNSA. The CDR3 region is CASSFSRAGASYGYTF. Here the CDR3 DNA reads TGTGCCAGCAGCTTCAGTCGGGCAGGGGCCTCATATGGCTACACCTTC. Full variable domain (rest looked up from reference TRBV7-2 and TRBJ1-2): GAGVSQSPSNKVTEKGKDVELRCDPISGHTALYWYRQSLGQGLEFLIYFQGNSAPDKSGLPSDRFSAERTGGSVSTLTIQRTQQEDSAVYLCASSFSRAGASYGYTFGSGTRLTVV.

The gene calls are TRBV7-2 and TRBJ2-3, with TRBD2 identical over 14 bases. The CDR3 is made up of 17 amino acids. V was clipped by 5 bases and J by 1 base; unmatched bases: 5. From germline, CDR1 is SGHTA and CDR2 FQGNSA. CDR3 sequence: CASSTGLAGEGTDTQYF. The CDR3 region has the DNA TGTGCCAGCAGCACGGGACTAGCGGGAGAGGGCACAGATACGCAGTATTTT.

J is TRBJ1-5 and V is TRBV27; D possibly corresponds to TRBD1 (5 bases). V lost 5 bases to trimming and J lost 4 bases, with 9 bases between them. Germline CDR1 and CDR2: MNHEY and SMNVEV (reference sequence). This CDR3 region has 13 residues. CDR3 nucleotide sequence: TGTGCCAGCAGTACACGACAGAATCAGCCCCAGCATTTT. The encoded protein is CASSTRQNQPQHF.

Ten or more counts support this clone. The chain recombines TRBV7-8 with TRBJ2-7; 7 nucleotides match TRBD2. Germline V gives CDR1 SGHVS, CDR2 FQNEAQ. Trimming removed 8 bases from V and 1 base from J; junction bases left unmatched: 5. The CDR3 extends over 13 amino acids. CDR3 sequence reads: CASGGLGSYEQYF. The CDR3, as DNA: TGTGCCAGCGGAGGACTAGGGTCCTACGAGCAGTACTTC.

The chain uses TRBV29-1 and TRBJ2-1; TRBD2 matches at 14 bases. The CDR3 runs 15 residues. CDR1 is SQVTM, CDR2 ANQGSEA, per germline. V dropped 6 bases and J dropped 5; count of bases not matched to a gene: 6. The CDR3 coding sequence is TGCAGCGTAACGACTAGCGGGAGGGCGAACAATGAGCAGTTCTTC. Amino acid sequence: CSVTTSGRANNEQFF.

In DNA form, the CDR3 reads TGTGCCAGCTCACCACCCCATCTAACACAAGAGACCCAGTACTTC. Translating it yields CASSPPHLTQETQYF. J is TRBJ2-5 and V is TRBV18, with no clear D. Between the trimmed V and J ends, which lost 0 bases and 2 bases, there was a span of 10 bases. Germline V CDR1 and CDR2: KGHSH, LQKENI. CDR3 length: 15 amino acids.

This sequence joins TRBV4-2 and TRBJ2-3, with a weak D call TRBD2 (7 bases). Germline lookup yields CDR1 LGHNA and CDR2 YNFKEQ. The length of the CDR3 is 18 residues. V lost 11 bases to trimming and J lost 7 bases, with 34 bases between them. In nucleotides, the CDR3 is TGTGCCCCAGGGGAGGGACCACGGTACCGGGCCCGTGTCTATACGCAGTATTTT. This sequence encodes CAPGEGPRYRARVYTQYF.

The chain carries TRBV7-9 and TRBJ1-1; the D is unclear. Germline CDR1 and CDR2: SEHNR and FQNEAQ (reference sequence). Trimming cost V 0 bases and J 4 bases, with 3 bases left between them. The length of the CDR3 is 12 residues. CDR3 region: CASSLAATEAFF. The CDR3, as DNA: TGTGCCAGCAGCTTAGCGGCCACTGAAGCTTTCTTT.

On this clone itself: Other DNA sequences in this sample translate to the same CDR3. The chain has TRBV5-1 and TRBJ2-5; a possible D gene is TRBD1 (6 bases). CDR1 is SGHRS and CDR2 is YFSETQ in the germline V gene. The CDR3 spans 13 residues. The V end lost 2 bases, the J end lost 3 bases, and 8 bases lay between the germline ends. The CDR3 bases are TGCGCCAGCAGCTTTTCAGGGGAAGAGACCCAGTACTTC. Translating gives CASSFSGEETQYF. Together with reference TRBV5-1 and TRBJ2-5, the CDR3 gives the full variable domain: KAGVTQTPRYLIKTRGQQVTLSCSPISGHRSVSWYQQTPGQGLQFLFEYFSETQRNKGNFPGRFSGRQFSNSRSEMNVSTLELGDSALYLCASSFSGEETQYFGPGTRLLVL.

The V call is TRBV9, the J call TRBJ2-2, with a weak D call TRBD2 (6 bases). This CDR3 region has 14 residues. From germline, CDR1 is SGDLS and CDR2 YYNGEE. V was cut by 4 bases and J by 1 base, with 8 bases left in between. CDR3 region: CASSPGLNTGELFF. The DNA for the CDR3 is TGTGCCAGCAGCCCGGGACTGAACACCGGGGAGCTGTTTTTT.

The rearrangement joins TRBV5-1 to TRBJ1-1; D gene ambiguous. Between the trimmed V and J ends, which lost 5 bases and 6 bases, there was a span of 14 bases. This CDR3 has 13 amino acids. Germline V gene sequence: CDR1 SGHRS, CDR2 YFSETQ. CDR3 coding DNA: TGCGCCAGCAGTGAGGTTTCGAGTGCTGAAGCTTTCTTT. As protein: CASSEVSSAEAFF. Combining the CDR3 with reference TRBV5-1 and TRBJ1-1 gives the whole variable domain KAGVTQTPRYLIKTRGQQVTLSCSPISGHRSVSWYQQTPGQGLQFLFEYFSETQRNKGNFPGRFSGRQFSNSRSEMNVSTLELGDSALYLCASSEVSSAEAFFGQGTRLTVV.

The V and J genes are TRBV28 and TRBJ2-1; 7 bases fit TRBD1. The V and J ends lost 7 bases and 4 bases, in that order; junction bases with no gene match: 4. The CDR3 runs to 13 residues. Germline-derived CDR1 and CDR2 are MDHEN and SYDVKM. The CDR3, as DNA: TGTGCCAGCACCAGGGACAGATACAATGAGCAGTTCTTC. This sequence encodes CASTRDRYNEQFF.